This T cell receptor (beta chain) was sequenced for a study of spatial heterogeneity in lung cancer. Study-level information: There were consistently more beta-chain sequences detected than alpha-chain sequences. For the average unique TCR and UMI combination, more than 8.5 occurrences appeared in raw reads.

The study, taken as a whole, reports: Resection blood, more than follow-up blood, showed ubiquitous expanded tumor TCRs.

TCRdb re-called the 5' RACE reads through MiXCR, storing one row per CDR3 protein. Of tens of thousands of distinct CDR3 sequences in the sample, around 5% were seen once. As to time point: sample taken at primary tumor resection. Tumor, nontumor lung or frozen PBMC supplied whole RNA, sequenced without sorting. Germline V CDR1 and CDR2: LNHNV, YYDKDF (reference sequence). The CDR3 has 14 residues. The V end was cut by 5 bases, the J end by 7 bases, with 15 bases between. Ten or more counts support this clonotype. The antigen remains undetermined. This chain connects TRBV15 to TRBJ2-1; D is possibly TRBD2 (5 bases). The starting material was PBMCs, obtained at surgery. The receptor was isolated from a female donor with early-stage non-small cell lung cancer. Here the CDR3 reads CATSGSGSGNEQFF. Written as DNA, the CDR3 is TGTGCCACCAGCGGGAGTGGGAGTGGTAATGAGCAGTTCTTC.